These T cell receptor beta chains were read from a single sample in a study of T cell responses to AZD1222 COVID-19 vaccine. Sequenced by immunoSEQ multiplex PCR; TCRdb stores in-frame clones only, minus some. The table includes 120,000 to 150,000 clones, under 95% detected once. Sequenced here: peripheral blood, sampled on day 0 of AZD1222 vaccination. Receptors originate from an adult in good health. The CDR3 runs from the conserved cysteine through the conserved F or W. A D gene is named only where the DNA matches it firmly. Some rows mark clone size as missing; the rest say once, few, many or name a class of expanded clone.

size: .; V: TRBV30; J: TRBJ1-6; D: TRBD1; DNA: TGTGCCTGGAATGGACAGGGAAATTCACCCCTCCACTTT; CDR3: CAWNGQGNSPLHF
size: .; V: TRBV7-9; J: TRBJ1-1; D: .; DNA: TGTGCCAGCAGCCCGCGAGGACGAATTAACACTGAAGCTTTCTTT; CDR3: CASSPRGRINTEAFF
size: .; V: TRBV2; J: TRBJ2-2; D: TRBD1; DNA: TGTGCCAGCAGCAAGGACAGGGGGAACACCGGGGAGCTGTTTTTT; CDR3: CASSKDRGNTGELFF
size: .; V: TRBV6-5; J: TRBJ2-6; D: .; DNA: TGTGCCAGCAGTCTCCGATGGTCTGGGGCCAACGTCCTGACTTTC; CDR3: CASSLRWSGANVLTF
size: .; V: TRBV11-3; J: TRBJ2-7; D: .; DNA: TGTGCCAGCAGCTTCACCGTAGCCTACGAGCAGTACTTC; CDR3: CASSFTVAYEQYF
size: .; V: TRBV2; J: TRBJ2-7; D: .; DNA: TGTGCCAGCAGTGATCTCGGTCTTGCCAGCTACGAGCAGTACTTC; CDR3: CASSDLGLASYEQYF
size: .; V: TRBV7-9; J: TRBJ1-1; D: .; DNA: TGTGCCAGCAGCCGGGCGGACACTGAAGCTTTCTTT; CDR3: CASSRADTEAFF
size: .; V: TRBV9; J: TRBJ1-1; D: .; DNA: TGTGCCAGCAGCTCCGGAGGTACTTCTCGGGGGGCTTTCTTT; CDR3: CASSSGGTSRGAFF
size: .; V: TRBV2; J: TRBJ2-1; D: .; DNA: TGTGCCAGCAGTCCAAAAAGTGGGATCTCCAATGAGCAGTTCTTC; CDR3: CASSPKSGISNEQFF
size: once; V: TRBV7-2; J: TRBJ1-1; D: TRBD1; DNA: TGTGCCAGCAGCTACTCCTTAACTCGACAGGGGGCCGGAACTGAAGCTTTCTTT; CDR3: CASSYSLTRQGAGTEAFF
size: .; V: TRBV5-1; J: TRBJ1-2; D: .; DNA: TGCGCCAGCAGCCGGGGCCCCAACTATGGCTACACCTTC; CDR3: CASSRGPNYGYTF
size: .; V: TRBV27; J: TRBJ1-1; D: .; DNA: TGTGCCAGCAGTCTGGTACGGGATACTGAAGCTTTCTTT; CDR3: CASSLVRDTEAFF
size: .; V: TRBV2; J: TRBJ2-5; D: TRBD2; DNA: TGTGCCAGCAGTGATAGCGGGGGAAGGGAGACCCAGTACTTC; CDR3: CASSDSGGRETQYF
size: .; V: TRBV19; J: TRBJ2-7; D: .; DNA: TGTGCCAGTAGTATGTCCGCGATACGAGGCGAGCAGTACTTC; CDR3: CASSMSAIRGEQYF
size: few; V: TRBV6-5; J: TRBJ1-1; D: .; DNA: TGTGCCAGCATCAATGCAGCGAACACTGAAGCTTTCTTT; CDR3: CASINAANTEAFF
size: .; V: TRBV5-4; J: TRBJ1-4; D: .; DNA: TGTGCCAGCAGCCCCTCTGCGACAACTAATGAAAAACTGTTTTTT; CDR3: CASSPSATTNEKLFF
size: .; V: TRBV19; J: TRBJ2-4; D: .; DNA: TGTGCCAGTAGCGTAACAGGGCCCAAAAACATTCAGTACTTC; CDR3: CASSVTGPKNIQYF
size: .; V: TRBV3-1/TRBV3-2; J: TRBJ1-1; D: .; DNA: TGTGCCAGCAGCCACCCGGGACATCGGGGCGCTGAAGCTTTCTTT; CDR3: CASSHPGHRGAEAFF
size: .; V: TRBV7-2; J: TRBJ2-1; D: .; DNA: TGTGCCAGCAGCCGGGGGGCCAATGAGCAGTTCTTC; CDR3: CASSRGANEQFF
size: few; V: TRBV5-1; J: TRBJ1-2; D: .; DNA: TGCGCCAGCAGCTTGGAGGTAGGCACCCCTCGCTACACCTTC; CDR3: CASSLEVGTPRYTF
size: .; V: TRBV13; J: TRBJ2-1; D: .; DNA: TGTGCCAGCAGCTTAGGAGGGGCCTACAATGAGCAGTTCTTC; CDR3: CASSLGGAYNEQFF
size: .; V: TRBV27; J: TRBJ2-1; D: .; DNA: TGTGCCAGCAGTCCCCAGGTGGGTTCACCTGAGCAGTTCTTC; CDR3: CASSPQVGSPEQFF
size: .; V: TRBV20-1; J: TRBJ1-2; D: .; DNA: TGCAGTGCTAGATTACCAAAAGGCTACACCTTC; CDR3: CSARLPKGYTF
size: .; V: TRBV30; J: TRBJ2-7; D: .; DNA: TGTGCCTGGAGTTGGGCAGGGGAGAGCTACGAGCAGTACTTC; CDR3: CAWSWAGESYEQYF
size: .; V: TRBV5-5; J: TRBJ1-3; D: .; DNA: TGTGCCAGCAGCCCTGGCGACGCCTCTGGAAACACCATATATTTT; CDR3: CASSPGDASGNTIYF
size: .; V: TRBV5-1; J: TRBJ2-5; D: .; DNA: TGCGCCAGCAGTGAACAGTCTGTTGAGACCCAGTACTTC; CDR3: CASSEQSVETQYF
size: .; V: TRBV28; J: TRBJ2-1; D: TRBD2; DNA: TGTGCCACCAGACTAGCGGGGGGAAATGAGCAGTTCTTC; CDR3: CATRLAGGNEQFF
size: once; V: TRBV18; J: TRBJ1-2; D: TRBD1; DNA: TGTGCCAGCGGAGGGGACAGAATTAACTATGGCTACACCTTC; CDR3: CASGGDRINYGYTF
size: .; V: TRBV5-6; J: TRBJ1-1; D: .; DNA: TGTGCCAGCAGCTTGTACGAGCGCTCCTGGAACACTGAAGCTTTCTTT; CDR3: CASSLYERSWNTEAFF
size: .; V: TRBV12-5; J: TRBJ1-1; D: .; DNA: TGTGCTAGTGGTTTGAGGGCCGAGAACACTGAAGCTTTCTTT; CDR3: CASGLRAENTEAFF
size: .; V: TRBV2; J: TRBJ2-4; D: .; DNA: TGTGCCAGCACCCCCCAGGGGAGTTTGGAAAACATTCAGTACTTC; CDR3: CASTPQGSLENIQYF
size: .; V: TRBV10-3; J: TRBJ1-2; D: .; DNA: TGTGCCATCAGCCCGGAGGGACGGAGTAACTATGGCTACACCTTC; CDR3: CAISPEGRSNYGYTF
size: .; V: TRBV9; J: TRBJ2-4; D: TRBD1; DNA: TGTGCCAGCAGCCGGCAGACAGGGGCCGGCATTCAGTACTTC; CDR3: CASSRQTGAGIQYF
size: .; V: TRBV30; J: TRBJ1-1; D: .; DNA: TGTGCCTGGAGTTTGACAGGCACTGAAGCTTTCTTT; CDR3: CAWSLTGTEAFF
size: once; V: TRBV7-9; J: TRBJ1-1; D: .; DNA: TGTGCCAGCACCTTCAACTTGAACACTGAAGCTTTCTTT; CDR3: CASTFNLNTEAFF
size: once; V: TRBV7-2; J: TRBJ1-2; D: TRBD1; DNA: TGTGCCAGCAGTTCACAGACAGGGGGCGCAGATGGCTACACCTTC; CDR3: CASSSQTGGADGYTF
size: .; V: TRBV6-2/TRBV6-3; J: TRBJ2-5; D: .; DNA: TGTGCCAGCAGTTACTCAGGACATCCTGGGGGGGAGACCCAGTACTTC; CDR3: CASSYSGHPGGETQYF
size: .; V: TRBV4-1; J: TRBJ2-5; D: .; DNA: TGCGCCAGCAGCCAAGGCACCCGGACTGAGACCCAGTACTTC; CDR3: CASSQGTRTETQYF
size: .; V: TRBV4-3; J: TRBJ1-3; D: .; DNA: TGCGCCAGCAGCCGGACAGACTCTGGAAACACCATATATTTT; CDR3: CASSRTDSGNTIYF
size: .; V: TRBV6-5; J: TRBJ1-4; D: .; DNA: TGTGCCAGCAGTTCCCCGGGGGGGGGTGAAAAACTGTTTTTT; CDR3: CASSSPGGGEKLFF
size: .; V: TRBV29-1; J: TRBJ2-3; D: TRBD2; DNA: TGCAGCGTTTCAGGTACTAGGACTAGCGGGGCCTTTGAAACAGATACGCAGTATTTT; CDR3: CSVSGTRTSGAFETDTQYF
size: .; V: TRBV29-1; J: TRBJ1-1; D: .; DNA: TGCAGCGTTGGCGGGGGCACTGAAGCTTTCTTT; CDR3: CSVGGGTEAFF
size: .; V: TRBV29-1; J: TRBJ1-2; D: .; DNA: TGCAGCGTTGGGGGCTCAGGTTCAGGGGCCTATGGCTACACCTTC; CDR3: CSVGGSGSGAYGYTF
size: .; V: TRBV23-1; J: TRBJ1-2; D: TRBD1; DNA: TGCGCCAATGACAGGGGTGACTATGGCTACACCTTC; CDR3: CANDRGDYGYTF